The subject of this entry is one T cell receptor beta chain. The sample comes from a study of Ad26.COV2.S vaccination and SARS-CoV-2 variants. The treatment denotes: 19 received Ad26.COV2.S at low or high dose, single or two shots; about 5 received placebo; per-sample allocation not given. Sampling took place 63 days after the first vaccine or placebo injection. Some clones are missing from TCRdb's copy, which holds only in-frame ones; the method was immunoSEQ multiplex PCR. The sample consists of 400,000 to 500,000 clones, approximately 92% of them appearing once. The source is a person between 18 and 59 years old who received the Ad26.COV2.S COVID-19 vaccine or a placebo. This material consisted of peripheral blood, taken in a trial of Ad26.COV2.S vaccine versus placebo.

As DNA, the CDR3 is TGTGCCAGCAGCTTAGCGGTCCAGTACGAGCAGTACGTC. Translation: CASSLAVQYEQYV. V gene TRBV7-8 combines with J gene TRBJ2-7; D is uncertain. The germline V gene encodes CDR1 SGHVS and CDR2 FQNEAQ. This CDR3 comprises 13 residues. Trimming removed 0 bases from V and 4 bases from J, with 7 bases in between.